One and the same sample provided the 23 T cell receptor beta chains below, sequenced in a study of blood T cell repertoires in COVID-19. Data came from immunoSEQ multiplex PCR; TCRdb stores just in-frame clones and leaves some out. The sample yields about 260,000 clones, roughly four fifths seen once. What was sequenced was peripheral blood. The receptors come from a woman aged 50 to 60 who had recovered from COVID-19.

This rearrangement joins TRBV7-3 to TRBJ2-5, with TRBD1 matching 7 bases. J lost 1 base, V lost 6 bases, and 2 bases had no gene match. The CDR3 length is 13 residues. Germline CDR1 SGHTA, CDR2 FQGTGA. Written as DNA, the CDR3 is TGTGCCAGCAGTCGGGACAGCCAAGAGACCCAGTACTTC. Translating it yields CASSRDSQETQYF.

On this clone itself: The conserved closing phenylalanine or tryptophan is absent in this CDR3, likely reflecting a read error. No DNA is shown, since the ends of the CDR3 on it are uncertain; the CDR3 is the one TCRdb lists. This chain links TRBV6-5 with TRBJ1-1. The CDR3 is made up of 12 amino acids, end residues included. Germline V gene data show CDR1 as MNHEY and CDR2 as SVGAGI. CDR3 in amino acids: CASGTSGAGGVE.

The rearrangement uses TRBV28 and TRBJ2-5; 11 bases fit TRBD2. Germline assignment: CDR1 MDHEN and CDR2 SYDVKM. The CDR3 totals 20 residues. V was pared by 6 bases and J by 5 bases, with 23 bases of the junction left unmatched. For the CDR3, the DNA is TGTGCCAGCAGCCCCCCCCCGCGGACTAGCGGGCCCCCTCTACGGGAGACCCAGTACTTC. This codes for CASSPPPRTSGPPLRETQYF.

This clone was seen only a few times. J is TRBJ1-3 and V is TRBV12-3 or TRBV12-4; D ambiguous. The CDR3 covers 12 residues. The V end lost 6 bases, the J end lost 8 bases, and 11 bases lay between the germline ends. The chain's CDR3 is CASSRSIYTIYF. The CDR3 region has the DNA TGTGCCAGCAGCCGCTCTATTTACACCATATATTTT.

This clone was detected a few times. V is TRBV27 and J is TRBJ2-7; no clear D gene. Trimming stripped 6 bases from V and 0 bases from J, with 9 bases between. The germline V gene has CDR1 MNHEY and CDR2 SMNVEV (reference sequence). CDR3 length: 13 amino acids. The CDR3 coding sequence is TGTGCCAGCAGCCCAGATAACTCCTACGAGCAGTACTTC. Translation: CASSPDNSYEQYF.

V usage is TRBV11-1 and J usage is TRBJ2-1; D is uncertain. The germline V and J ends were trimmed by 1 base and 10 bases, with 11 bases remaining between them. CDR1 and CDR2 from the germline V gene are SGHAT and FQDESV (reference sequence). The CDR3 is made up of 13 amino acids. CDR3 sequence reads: CASSLEAPAEQFF. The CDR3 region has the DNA TGTGCCAGCAGCTTAGAAGCCCCCGCGGAGCAGTTCTTC.

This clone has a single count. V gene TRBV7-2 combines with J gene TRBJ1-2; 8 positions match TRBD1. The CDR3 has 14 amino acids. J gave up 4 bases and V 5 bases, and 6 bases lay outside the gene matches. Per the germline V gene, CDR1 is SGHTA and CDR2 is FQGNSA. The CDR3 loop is CASSVTTGVYGYTF. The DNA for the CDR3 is TGTGCCAGCAGCGTTACGACAGGGGTCTATGGCTACACCTTC. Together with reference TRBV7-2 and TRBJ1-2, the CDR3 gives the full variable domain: GAGVSQSPSNKVTEKGKDVELRCDPISGHTALYWYRQSLGQGLEFLIYFQGNSAPDKSGLPSDRFSAERTGGSVSTLTIQRTQQEDSAVYLCASSVTTGVYGYTFGSGTRLTVV.

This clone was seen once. The CDR3 bases are TGTGCCAGCTCACCGGACAGGGAAAACACCGGGGAGCTGTTTTTT. Translation gives CASSPDRENTGELFF. V gene TRBV18 combines with J gene TRBJ2-2; 8 bases match TRBD1. Trimming at V came to 3 bases and at J to 2 bases, leaving 2 bases not matched to a gene. Germline V gene sequence: CDR1 KGHSH, CDR2 LQKENI. The CDR3 runs to 15 residues. The full variable domain, rest sourced from reference TRBV18 and TRBJ2-2, is NAGVMQNPRHLVRRRGQEARLRCSPMKGHSHVYWYRQLPEEGLKFMVYLQKENIIDESGMPKERFSAEFPKEGPSILRIQQVVRGDSAAYFCASSPDRENTGELFFGEGSRLTVL.

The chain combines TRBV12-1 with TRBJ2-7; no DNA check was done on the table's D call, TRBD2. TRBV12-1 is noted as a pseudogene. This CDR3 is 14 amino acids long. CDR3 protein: CASSRPSGVSEQYF. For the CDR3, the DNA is TGTGCCAGCAGCCGCCCTAGCGGGGTTTCCGAGCAGTACTTC.

CDR3 sequence: CASSGTSGGSGELFF. Written as DNA, the CDR3 is TGTGCCAGCAGTGGGACTAGCGGTGGGTCCGGGGAGCTGTTTTTT. The gene calls are TRBV2 and TRBJ2-2; TRBD2 aligns across 10 bases. Trimming cost V 4 bases and J 6 bases; bases outside gene matches: 5. This CDR3 region has 15 residues. Germline V gene lookup returns CDR1 SNHLY and CDR2 FYNNEI.

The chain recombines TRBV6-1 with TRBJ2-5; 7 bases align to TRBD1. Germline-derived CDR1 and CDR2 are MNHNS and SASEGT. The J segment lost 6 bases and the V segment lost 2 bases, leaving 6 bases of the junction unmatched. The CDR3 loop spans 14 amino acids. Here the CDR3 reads CASSETDRLQTQYF. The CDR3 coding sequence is TGTGCCAGCAGTGAAACGGACAGGCTTCAGACCCAGTACTTC.

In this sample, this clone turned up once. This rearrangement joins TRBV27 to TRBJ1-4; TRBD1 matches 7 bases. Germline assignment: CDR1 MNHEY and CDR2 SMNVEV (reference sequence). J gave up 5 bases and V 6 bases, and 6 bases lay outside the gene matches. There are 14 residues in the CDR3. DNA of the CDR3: TGTGCCAGCAGCCCACAGGGGCACAATGAAAAACTGTTTTTT. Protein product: CASSPQGHNEKLFF.

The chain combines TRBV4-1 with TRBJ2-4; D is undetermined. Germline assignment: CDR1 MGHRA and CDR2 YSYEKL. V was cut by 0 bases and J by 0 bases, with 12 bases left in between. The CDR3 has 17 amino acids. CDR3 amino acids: CASSQEWPVLAKNIQYF. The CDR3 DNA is TGCGCCAGCAGCCAAGAGTGGCCAGTATTAGCCAAAAACATTCAGTACTTC.

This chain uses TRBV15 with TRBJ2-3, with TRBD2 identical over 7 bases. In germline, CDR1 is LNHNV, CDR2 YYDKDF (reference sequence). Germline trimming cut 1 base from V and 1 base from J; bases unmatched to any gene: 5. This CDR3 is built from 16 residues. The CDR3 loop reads CATSRALTSGTDTQYF. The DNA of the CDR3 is TGTGCCACCAGCAGAGCCTTAACTAGCGGCACAGATACGCAGTATTTT.

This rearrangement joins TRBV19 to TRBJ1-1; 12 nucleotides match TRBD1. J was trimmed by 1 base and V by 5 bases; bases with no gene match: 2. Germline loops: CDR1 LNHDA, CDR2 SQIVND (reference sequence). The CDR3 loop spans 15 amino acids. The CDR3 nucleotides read TGTGCCAGTAGTGGGGACAGGGGGCGGAACACTGAAGCTTTCTTT. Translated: CASSGDRGRNTEAFF.

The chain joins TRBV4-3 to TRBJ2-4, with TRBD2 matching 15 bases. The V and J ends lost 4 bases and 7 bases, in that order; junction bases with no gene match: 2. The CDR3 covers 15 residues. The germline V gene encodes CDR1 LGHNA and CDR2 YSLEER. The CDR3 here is CASSPGTSGRNIQYF. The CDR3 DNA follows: TGCGCCAGCAGCCCCGGGACTAGCGGGAGGAACATTCAGTACTTC.

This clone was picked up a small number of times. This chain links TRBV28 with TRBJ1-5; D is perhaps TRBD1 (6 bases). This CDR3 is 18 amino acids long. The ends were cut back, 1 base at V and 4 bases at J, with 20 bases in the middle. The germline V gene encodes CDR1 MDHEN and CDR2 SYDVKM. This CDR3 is CASSLLAGRGAYNQPQHF. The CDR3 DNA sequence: TGTGCCAGCAGTTTATTGGCTGGGAGGGGGGCCTATAATCAGCCCCAGCATTTT.

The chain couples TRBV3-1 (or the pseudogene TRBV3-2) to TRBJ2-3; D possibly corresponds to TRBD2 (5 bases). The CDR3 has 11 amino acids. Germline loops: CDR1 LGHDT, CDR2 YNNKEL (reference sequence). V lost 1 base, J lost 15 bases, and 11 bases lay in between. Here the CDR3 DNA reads TGTGCCAGCAGCCAAGGCCGGCGGGTATATTTT. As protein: CASSQGRRVYF.

The chain's CDR3 is CASSRLTGGLGSGNTIYF. DNA of the CDR3: TGCGCCAGCAGCCGACTTACGGGGGGGTTGGGCTCTGGAAACACCATATATTTT. V usage is TRBV4-3 and J usage is TRBJ1-3; the D gene is possibly TRBD1 (5 bases). The germline gives CDR1 LGHNA, CDR2 YSLEER. Trimming shortened V by 4 bases and J by 0 bases, and 19 bases separated the two germline ends. This CDR3 comprises 18 residues.

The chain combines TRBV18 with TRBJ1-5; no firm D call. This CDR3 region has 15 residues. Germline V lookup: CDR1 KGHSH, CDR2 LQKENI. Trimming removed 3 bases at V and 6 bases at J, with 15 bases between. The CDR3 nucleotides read TGTGCCAGCTCACCGGCAGGACGAGGAGGTCAGCCCCAGCATTTT. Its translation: CASSPAGRGGQPQHF.

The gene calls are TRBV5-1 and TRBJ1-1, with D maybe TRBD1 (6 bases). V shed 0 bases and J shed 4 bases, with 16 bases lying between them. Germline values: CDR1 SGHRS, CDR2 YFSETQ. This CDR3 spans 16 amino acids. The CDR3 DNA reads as TGCGCCAGCAGCTTGGCACAGGGCTTTAGGGGCACTGAAGCTTTCTTT. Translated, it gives CASSLAQGFRGTEAFF.

The CDR3 loop is CASSLDIRGNTEAFF. The DNA for the CDR3 is TGCGCCAGCAGCTTGGATATTAGGGGGAACACTGAAGCTTTCTTT. The rearrangement joins TRBV5-1 to TRBJ1-1; possible D gene TRBD1, 5 bases. The V end lost 0 bases, the J end lost 1 base, and 10 bases lay between the germline ends. Germline V CDR1 and CDR2: SGHRS, YFSETQ. The CDR3 covers 15 residues. The whole variable domain, filled in from reference TRBV5-1 and TRBJ1-1, reads KAGVTQTPRYLIKTRGQQVTLSCSPISGHRSVSWYQQTPGQGLQFLFEYFSETQRNKGNFPGRFSGRQFSNSRSEMNVSTLELGDSALYLCASSLDIRGNTEAFFGQGTRLTVV.

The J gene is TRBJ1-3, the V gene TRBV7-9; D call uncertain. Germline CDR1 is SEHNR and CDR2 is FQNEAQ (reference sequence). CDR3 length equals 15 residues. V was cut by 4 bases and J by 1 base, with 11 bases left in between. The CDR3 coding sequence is TGTGCCAGCAGCTCCCGAGCTCGGTCTGGAAACACCATATATTTT. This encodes CASSSRARSGNTIYF.